Sequencing of this T cell receptor (beta chain) was carried out in a study of shared clonotypes between healthy human individuals. Study overall: The donors, two women and a few men, were aged 18 to 49.

This clone showed up just once. Its target is unknown. The protocol was immunoSEQ multiplex PCR, while the TCRdb copy is restricted to in-frame clones and leaves out a portion. The sample has about 2,100,000 clones; 93% are singletons. Study results and limitations: The four-donor shared clonotypes exceeded non-shared clonotypes in generation probability, with non-shared ones scoring lower.

CDR1 MNHNY and CDR2 SVGAGI come from the germline V gene (reference sequence). J was trimmed by 5 bases and V by 10 bases; bases with no gene match: 8. The CDR3 has 13 residues. CD45RO negativity and positive selection for CCR7 defined naive CD8 cells, a population that excluded terminally differentiated effector memory CD45RA+ cells. Donors included only healthy HIV-negative adults lacking recent acute infections or vaccinations. All participating donors were Caucasian adults from Nashville, Tennessee. The sample was naive CD8+ T cells from PBMCs. This TCR came from a man aged 18-30 years in good health. Some clones in this sample may be carry-over from other donors' samples. The rearrangement uses TRBV6-6 and TRBJ2-3; TRBD2 matches at 8 bases. The CDR3 coding sequence is TGTGCCACCGGTAGCACTAGCGGAGATACGCAGTATTTT. Translating gives CATGSTSGDTQYF.